A single sample is the source of the 19 T cell receptor beta chains below, sequenced in a study of blood T cells in healthy people across ages. With a J-beta primer mix and a sample-barcoded 5' primer, a second PCR ran roughly 6 to 11 cycles. TCRdb passed the 5' RACE reads through MiXCR, listing each CDR3 protein once. The sample records under 2,000,000 distinct CDR3 sequences, roughly 50% being singletons. The specimen sequenced was blood. These receptor sequences come from a woman in her thirties or forties in good health.

This clonotype was found a few times. The chain joins TRBV20-1 to TRBJ2-3, with D tentatively TRBD2 (6 bases). The CDR3 covers 15 residues. The V gene lost 2 bases and the J gene lost 3 bases, with 15 bases spanning the gap. From germline, CDR1 is DFQATT and CDR2 SNEGSKA (reference sequence). CDR3 coding DNA: TGCAGTGCTAGACCGTACGCGGGGCGAACAGATACGCAGTATTTT. It is translated as CSARPYAGRTDTQYF.

This clonotype came up a few times. The chain carries TRBV7-2 and TRBJ2-1, with no clear D. The V end was cut by 6 bases, the J end by 10 bases, with 13 bases between. Germline V gene data show CDR1 as SGHTA and CDR2 as FQGNSA. The CDR3 is 12 amino acids. The DNA of the CDR3 is TGTGCCAGCAGTCCTACGGAGCACGAGCAGTTCTTC. This sequence encodes CASSPTEHEQFF.

This clonotype was observed a few times. The chain combines TRBV5-6 with TRBJ2-3; 7 bases are a match to TRBD1. The germline V gene encodes CDR1 SGHDT and CDR2 YYEEEE. Germline trimming cut 0 bases from V and 11 bases from J; bases unmatched to any gene: 3. This CDR3 spans 12 amino acids. Here the CDR3 reads CASSLGDSRQYF. CDR3 DNA sequence: TGTGCCAGCAGCTTGGGGGACAGCCGGCAGTATTTT.

The CDR3 loop is CASRTMLGQGPNYGYTF. In nucleotides, the CDR3 is TGTGCCAGCAGAACCATGCTGGGACAGGGACCTAACTATGGCTACACCTTC. The V gene is TRBV28, the J gene TRBJ1-2; TRBD1 agrees at 9 bases. The CDR3 is made up of 17 amino acids. Losses at the gene ends were 6 bases for V and 0 bases for J; bases not matched to a gene: 11. CDR1 and CDR2 (germline): MDHEN, SYDVKM.

This clonotype was counted a few times. The chain recombines TRBV7-9 with TRBJ2-1; 10 bases agree with TRBD2. Per germline, CDR1 SEHNR and CDR2 FQNEAQ (reference sequence). There are 18 residues in the CDR3. The V and J ends lost 2 bases and 5 bases, in that order; junction bases with no gene match: 12. The CDR3 is CASSLMPPGLAENNEQFF. The CDR3 DNA reads TGTGCCAGCAGCTTAATGCCCCCCGGACTAGCGGAAAACAATGAGCAGTTCTTC.

This clonotype was counted only a few times. The chain uses TRBV6-6 and TRBJ1-2, with TRBD1 as a possible D gene (5 bases). Trimming pared 0 bases from V and 3 bases from J, leaving 14 bases between. The CDR3 length is 16 residues. Germline V gene lookup returns CDR1 MNHNY and CDR2 SVGAGI (reference sequence). This CDR3 reads CASSYSGQPEDYGYTF. Written as DNA, the CDR3 is TGTGCCAGCAGTTACTCTGGACAACCGGAGGACTATGGCTACACCTTC.

This clonotype was seen only a few times. The CDR3 loop is CASSLGDGHEQYF. The CDR3 DNA sequence: TGTGCCAGCAGCTTAGGGGACGGGCACGAGCAGTACTTC. The chain is built from TRBV7-2 and TRBJ2-7; D may be TRBD1 or TRBD2 (5 bases each). This CDR3 comprises 13 residues. Looked up from germline, CDR1 is SGHTA and CDR2 is FQGNSA. Trimming stripped 1 base from V and 5 bases from J, with 9 bases between.

This chain joins TRBV9 and TRBJ2-3; a weak D match, TRBD2 (5 bases). Germline V lookup: CDR1 SGDLS, CDR2 YYNGEE. This CDR3 has 17 residues. Trimming took 4 bases from V and 0 from J, leaving 18 bases between them. This CDR3 reads CASSPPLGRKSTDTQYF. The CDR3 region has the DNA TGTGCCAGCAGCCCCCCCTTAGGGAGAAAAAGCACAGATACGCAGTATTTT.

CDR3 nucleotide sequence: TGCAGCGTTGAGGGGACTATGAACACTGAAGCTTTCTTT. Amino acids: CSVEGTMNTEAFF. The chain joins TRBV29-1 to TRBJ1-1; TRBD1 might be the D (5 bases). Trimming shortened V by 3 bases and J by 0 bases, and 8 bases separated the two germline ends. CDR3 length: 13 amino acids. The germline V gene has CDR1 SQVTM and CDR2 ANQGSEA.

V is TRBV27 and J is TRBJ1-6, with 7 positions matching TRBD1. The CDR3 is 15 amino acids. Trimming at V came to 6 bases and at J to 6 bases, leaving 8 bases not matched to a gene. Germline loops: CDR1 MNHEY, CDR2 SMNVEV (reference sequence). DNA of the CDR3: TGTGCCAGCAGCCCGGGAGGGGGCACTAATTCACCCCTCCACTTT. As protein: CASSPGGGTNSPLHF.

This clonotype was recorded a few times. The genes are TRBV18 and TRBJ2-3, with 8 bases matching TRBD2. Germline values: CDR1 KGHSH, CDR2 LQKENI. The V gene end was trimmed by 8 bases and the J gene end by 9 bases; junction bases not matched to a gene: 4. The CDR3 consists of 11 residues. The CDR3, as DNA: TGTGCCAGCCCCACGGGGGGGACGCAGTATTTT. This codes for CASPTGGTQYF.

The chain employs TRBV4-3 and TRBJ2-3; 8 bases fit TRBD2. The CDR3 has 14 amino acids. The germline V gene encodes CDR1 LGHNA and CDR2 YSLEER. The ends lost 4 bases at V and 7 bases at J; junction bases unmatched: 7. The CDR3 reads CASSPTRTSYTQYF. The DNA of the CDR3 is TGCGCCAGCAGCCCAACCCGGACTAGCTATACGCAGTATTTT.

The chain joins TRBV29-1 to TRBJ2-1; no reliable D call. The ends were cut back, 5 bases at V and 3 bases at J, with 5 bases in the middle. The germline V gene encodes CDR1 SQVTM and CDR2 ANQGSEA. The CDR3 covers 11 residues. CDR3 DNA sequence: TGCAGCGTTAATCACTACAATGAGCAGTTCTTC. This translates into CSVNHYNEQFF.

There are a few counts of this clonotype. The V and J genes are TRBV4-3 and TRBJ2-1; D may match TRBD1 or TRBD2 (5 bases each). Germline values: CDR1 LGHNA, CDR2 YSLEER. The V end was cut by 3 bases, the J end by 7 bases, with 16 bases between. The CDR3 contains 15 residues. The CDR3 spells CASSHRSGGDNEQFF. CDR3 DNA: TGCGCCAGCAGCCATAGAAGTGGGGGAGATAATGAGCAGTTCTTC.

The chain combines TRBV6-1 with TRBJ1-2; perhaps TRBD1 as D (5 bases). Trimming removed 0 bases from V and 5 bases from J, with 7 bases in between. The CDR3 contains 13 residues. Germline lookup yields CDR1 MNHNS and CDR2 SASEGT. CDR3 nucleotides: TGTGCCAGCAGTGAAGCGACAGCTTATGGCTACACCTTC. Its translation is CASSEATAYGYTF.

The rearrangement links TRBV10-3 to TRBJ2-7; D gene ambiguous. The CDR3 spans 13 residues. Trimming cost V 3 bases and J 7 bases, with 13 bases left between them. Germline CDR1 and CDR2: ENHRY and SYGVKD. DNA for the CDR3: TGTGCCATCAGTGAAGGCAGTTACAATGAGCAGTACTTC. Translation: CAISEGSYNEQYF.

This chain joins TRBV6-5 and TRBJ2-7, with D possibly matching TRBD2 (6 bases). Trimming removed 0 bases from V and 4 bases from J, with 16 bases in between. Germline loops: CDR1 MNHEY, CDR2 SVGAGI. This CDR3 contains 16 residues. CDR3 nucleotide sequence: TGTGCCAGCAGTTACTCGGGCGGGGAGGCTCTATACGAGCAGTACTTC. This translates into CASSYSGGEALYEQYF.

The chain couples TRBV7-2 to TRBJ2-3; unclear D gene. The CDR3 consists of 14 residues. Trimming removed 5 bases at V and 0 bases at J, with 9 bases between. Germline V gene lookup returns CDR1 SGHTA and CDR2 FQGNSA. The CDR3 sequence: CASSPLVSTDTQYF. In nucleotides, the CDR3 is TGTGCCAGCAGCCCCCTCGTTAGCACAGATACGCAGTATTTT.

This clonotype occurred a few times. The CDR3 loop reads CATSTRDRGYNQPQHF. The CDR3 DNA is TGTGCCACCAGCACTAGGGACAGGGGATACAATCAGCCCCAGCATTTT. V gene TRBV15 combines with J gene TRBJ1-5, with 10 positions matching TRBD1. Looked up from germline, CDR1 is LNHNV and CDR2 is YYDKDF (reference sequence). Trimming cost V 4 bases and J 3 bases; bases outside gene matches: 6. The CDR3 has 16 amino acids.